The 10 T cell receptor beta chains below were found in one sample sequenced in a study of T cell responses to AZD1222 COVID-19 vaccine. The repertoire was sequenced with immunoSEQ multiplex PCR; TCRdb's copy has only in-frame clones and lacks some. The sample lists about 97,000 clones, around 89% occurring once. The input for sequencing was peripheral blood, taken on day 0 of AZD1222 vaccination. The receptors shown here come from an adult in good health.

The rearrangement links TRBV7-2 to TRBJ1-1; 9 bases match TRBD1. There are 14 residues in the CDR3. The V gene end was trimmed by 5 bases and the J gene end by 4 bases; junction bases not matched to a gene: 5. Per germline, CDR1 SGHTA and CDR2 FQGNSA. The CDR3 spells CASSQPGQGTEAFF. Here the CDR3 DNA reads TGTGCCAGCAGCCAGCCGGGACAGGGCACTGAAGCTTTCTTT.

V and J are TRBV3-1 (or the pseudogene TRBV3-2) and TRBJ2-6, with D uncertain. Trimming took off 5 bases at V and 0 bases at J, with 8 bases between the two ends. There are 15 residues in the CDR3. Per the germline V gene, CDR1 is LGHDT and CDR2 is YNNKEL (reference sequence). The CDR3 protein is CASSEVGSGANVLTF. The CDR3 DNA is TGTGCCAGCAGCGAAGTAGGCTCTGGGGCCAACGTCCTGACTTTC.

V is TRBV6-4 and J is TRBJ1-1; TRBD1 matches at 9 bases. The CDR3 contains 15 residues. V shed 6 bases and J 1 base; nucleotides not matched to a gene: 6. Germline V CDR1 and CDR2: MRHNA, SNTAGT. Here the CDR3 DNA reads TGTGCCAGCAGGCCGGGACAGGGAGGGAACACTGAAGCTTTCTTT. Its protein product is CASRPGQGGNTEAFF.

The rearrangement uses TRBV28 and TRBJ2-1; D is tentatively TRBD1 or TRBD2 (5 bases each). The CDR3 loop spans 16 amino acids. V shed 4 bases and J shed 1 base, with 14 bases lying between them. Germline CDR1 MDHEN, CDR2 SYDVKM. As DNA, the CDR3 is TGTGCCAGCAGTTATCAGGGAGTCCAGTCCTACAATGAGCAGTTCTTC. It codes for CASSYQGVQSYNEQFF.

The CDR3 loop reads CAWSSAFFTEAFF. The CDR3 DNA follows: TGTGCCTGGAGTTCCGCCTTTTTTACTGAAGCTTTCTTT. V is TRBV30 and J is TRBJ1-1; D remains unclear. The germline CDR1 and CDR2 sequences are GTSNPN and SVGIG (reference sequence). The CDR3 has 13 amino acids. The V end was cut by 2 bases, the J end by 5 bases, with 12 bases between.

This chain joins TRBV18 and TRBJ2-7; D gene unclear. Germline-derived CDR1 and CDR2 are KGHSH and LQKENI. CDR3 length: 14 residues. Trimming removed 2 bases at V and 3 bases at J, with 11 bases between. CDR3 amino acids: CASSPRVTDYEQYF. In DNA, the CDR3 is TGTGCCAGCTCACCAAGGGTCACAGACTACGAGCAGTACTTC.

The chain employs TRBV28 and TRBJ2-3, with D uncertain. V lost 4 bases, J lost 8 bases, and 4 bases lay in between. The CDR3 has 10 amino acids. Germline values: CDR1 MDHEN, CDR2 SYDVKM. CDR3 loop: CASSYGTQYF. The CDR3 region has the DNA TGTGCCAGCAGTTATGGTACGCAGTATTTT.

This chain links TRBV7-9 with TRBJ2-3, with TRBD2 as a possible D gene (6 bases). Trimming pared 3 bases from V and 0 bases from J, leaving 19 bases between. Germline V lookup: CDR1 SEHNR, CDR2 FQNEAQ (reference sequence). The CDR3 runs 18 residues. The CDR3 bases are TGTGCCAGCAGCTTTGGTTTGGCGCGGGGATTTAGCACAGATACGCAGTATTTT. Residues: CASSFGLARGFSTDTQYF.

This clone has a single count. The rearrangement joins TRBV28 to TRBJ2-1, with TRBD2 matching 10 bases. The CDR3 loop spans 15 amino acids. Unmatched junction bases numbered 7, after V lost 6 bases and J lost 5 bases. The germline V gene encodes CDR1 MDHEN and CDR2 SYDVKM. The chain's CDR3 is CASSRRLAGDNEQFF. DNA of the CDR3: TGTGCCAGCAGCCGACGACTAGCGGGCGACAATGAGCAGTTCTTC.

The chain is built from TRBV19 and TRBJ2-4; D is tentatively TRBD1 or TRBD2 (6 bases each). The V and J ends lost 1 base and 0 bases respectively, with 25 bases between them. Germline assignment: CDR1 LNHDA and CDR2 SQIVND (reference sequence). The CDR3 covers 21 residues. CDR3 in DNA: TGTGCCAGTAGTATAGTGGGGCTGGCAGGGGAGGTCGGGTTAGCCAAAAACATTCAGTACTTC. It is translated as CASSIVGLAGEVGLAKNIQYF.